This T cell receptor (beta chain) stems from a study of identical twins' blood T cells. Study-level background: Roughly twelve libraries, six alpha and six beta, gave some 50 million reads. Study conclusions and caveats: Top TCRbeta clonotypes were shared more with twin than unrelated donors.

Donors were six healthy women in three monozygous twin pairs. Libraries were made from RNA as TCR cDNA, using a modified protocol. TCRdb ran MiXCR on the 5' RACE reads and lists one entry per CDR3 protein. Of 350,000 to 400,000 distinct CDR3 sequences listed, 28% are singletons. This clonotype has only a few counts. Its antigen is currently unknown. The CDR3 has 12 amino acids. Germline loops: CDR1 MNHNY, CDR2 SVGAGI (reference sequence). Trimming cost V 2 bases and J 5 bases, with 5 bases left between them. The V gene is TRBV6-6, the J gene TRBJ2-3; D unclear. This clonotype originated in a woman aged 18 to 50 in good health. Sequenced: PBMCs. The chain's CDR3 is CASSYKGDTQYF. DNA for the CDR3: TGTGCCAGCAGTTACAAGGGAGATACGCAGTATTTT.